The clone carrying this T cell receptor (beta chain) occurred once. The antigen remains undetermined. These data belong to a study of T cell responses to AZD1222 COVID-19 vaccine. Here immunoSEQ multiplex PCR was the method, and the copy in TCRdb shows in-frame clones only, minus some. The sample yields 150,000 or so clones, approximately 90% seen once. Study-level results: Donors were chiefly white British, with a greater number of females, and clonal diversity was perhaps underestimated. At baseline, seropositivity was found in only 6 or 7 AZD1222 recipients. The reported proportion of spike-specific TCRs targeting unmutated variant regions was nearly half.

V was cut by 2 bases and J by 5 bases, with 13 bases left in between. CDR1 and CDR2 from the germline V gene are SGHNT and YYREEE (reference sequence). The CDR3 totals 14 residues. This clonotype was obtained from an adult in good health. The sequencing here drew on peripheral blood, taken on day 0 of MenACWY control vaccination. This rearrangement joins TRBV5-4 to TRBJ1-2; D not certain. Written as DNA, the CDR3 is TGTGCCAGCAGCTTAAAGACGGACTGGTATGGCTACACCTTC. Residues: CASSLKTDWYGYTF.